The entry that follows covers one TCR beta chain sequence. This entry belongs to a study of blood T cell repertoires in COVID-19. At the level of the study: Researchers got acute and convalescent COVID-19 samples from the United States, Italy and Spain. T cells, B-cell-depleted T cells, or PBMCs provided the cDNA or gDNA that served as material.

The CDR3 covers 12 residues. Germline V CDR1 and CDR2: SGHKS, YYEKEE (reference sequence). V dropped 2 bases and J dropped 4 bases, with 3 bases sitting between them. Original methodology: Nucleated cell number was recorded as an estimate derived from reference gene primer amplification. Only in-frame clones appear in the TCRdb table, and some are missing; sequencing was by immunoSEQ multiplex PCR. V and J calls and clone size are copied from that table; D and trimming were computed from the DNA. The sample lists approximately 98,000 clones, over 80% occurring once. The chain links TRBV5-5 to TRBJ1-4; D remains unclear. The clonotype was recovered from an elderly man with acute or convalescent COVID-19. The specimen was peripheral blood. Here the CDR3 DNA reads TGTGCCAGCAGCTTCCTTAATGAAAAACTGTTTTTT. As protein: CASSFLNEKLFF. Full variable domain (remainder filled in from reference TRBV5-5 and TRBJ1-4): DAGVTQSPTHLIKTRGQQVTLRCSPISGHKSVSWYQQVLGQGPQFIFQYYEKEERGRGNFPDRFSARQFPNYSSELNVNALLLGDSALYLCASSFLNEKLFFGSGTQLSVL.